One sample yielded the 13 T cell receptor beta chains listed below, sequenced in a study of blood T cells in healthy people across ages. A J-beta primer mix and a sample-barcoded 5' primer were used in a second PCR of roughly 6 to 12 cycles. TCRdb analysed the 5' RACE reads with MiXCR anew, one entry per CDR3 protein. The data contain 750,000 to 950,000 distinct CDR3 sequences, 50% to 65% of them seen just once; the ten biggest clones take up about 38%. The sequencing sample was made of blood. All receptors come from a man aged 80 or over in good health.

This chain uses TRBV7-9 with TRBJ1-2; no clear D gene. This CDR3 comprises 14 residues. CDR1 is SEHNR and CDR2 is FQNEAQ in the germline V gene (reference sequence). The V and J ends lost 5 bases and 1 base respectively, with 11 bases between them. The DNA for the CDR3 is TGTGCCAGCAGCCAAAAGGGATTTAACTATGGCTACACCTTC. It codes for CASSQKGFNYGYTF.

The chain uses TRBV14 and TRBJ1-2; 9 bases map to TRBD1. The ends lost 4 bases at V and 4 bases at J; junction bases unmatched: 10. The germline V gene encodes CDR1 SGHDN and CDR2 FVKESK. The CDR3 spans 16 residues. CDR3: CASSRDRGQGVYGYTF. CDR3 DNA: TGTGCCAGCAGCCGAGACAGGGGACAGGGTGTCTATGGCTACACCTTC.

The V call is TRBV27, the J call TRBJ2-7, with a possible D match to TRBD1 (5 bases). Germline V lookup: CDR1 MNHEY, CDR2 SMNVEV (reference sequence). Trimming removed 5 bases at V and 2 bases at J, with 19 bases between. This CDR3 is built from 16 residues. CDR3 coding DNA: TGTGCCAGCAGTCCAAGTACAGGCCTAAGGGCCTACGAGCAGTACTTC. This encodes CASSPSTGLRAYEQYF.

This clonotype was observed a few times. V and J are TRBV5-1 and TRBJ2-1; D is possibly TRBD2 (5 bases). The end of the DNA is better explained by TRBJ2-7, so the J call may be wrong. This CDR3 spans 15 amino acids. Per germline, CDR1 SGHRS and CDR2 YFSETQ. The DNA for the CDR3 is TGCGCCAGCAGCTTGGATGGGAGCTCCTACAATGAGCAGTACTTC. This codes for CASSLDGSSYNEQYF.

This sequence joins TRBV5-1 and TRBJ2-6, with D unresolved. The V gene lost 0 bases and the J gene lost 0 bases, with 4 bases spanning the gap. The CDR3 runs to 15 residues. Germline V gene data show CDR1 as SGHRS and CDR2 as YFSETQ. The CDR3 bases are TGCGCCAGCAGCTTGGGGTTCTCTGGGGCCAACGTCCTGACTTTC. Translated, it gives CASSLGFSGANVLTF.

V and J are TRBV30 and TRBJ2-5; D call uncertain. Gene TRBJ2-7 matches the end of the DNA better, so the J call may be wrong. The CDR3 extends over 14 amino acids. From germline, CDR1 is GTSNPN and CDR2 SVGIG (reference sequence). The CDR3 loop reads CAWSVGVGLREQYF. The CDR3 bases are TGTGCCTGGAGTGTCGGAGTTGGGCTCCGCGAGCAGTACTTC.

Many counts were recorded for this clonotype. The genes are TRBV18 and TRBJ2-7, with 9 positions matching TRBD2. CDR3 length: 15 amino acids. Germline CDR1 is KGHSH and CDR2 is LQKENI. With V trimmed by 8 bases and J by 4 bases, 12 bases remained unmatched. The CDR3 sequence: CASSPGGSGSYEQYF. In DNA form, the CDR3 reads TGTGCCAGCAGCCCCGGCGGTAGCGGGAGTTACGAGCAGTACTTC.

In its sample, this clonotype was seen a few times. The chain links TRBV6-2 or TRBV6-3 to TRBJ1-2, with unresolved D. This CDR3 spans 10 amino acids. Trimming left V 8 bases short and J 8 bases short, with 9 bases between. The germline V gene has CDR1 MNHEY and CDR2 SVGEGT. The CDR3 is CASYRRGYTF. CDR3 in DNA: TGTGCCAGCTATCGTCGAGGCTACACCTTC.

This chain links TRBV27 with TRBJ2-4, with D tentatively TRBD2 (6 bases). V was trimmed by 2 bases and J by 0 bases, leaving 14 bases between them. Per the germline V gene, CDR1 is MNHEY and CDR2 is SMNVEV (reference sequence). The length of the CDR3 is 17 residues. The CDR3 sequence: CASSLRGSNVAKNIQYF. Written as DNA, the CDR3 is TGTGCCAGCAGTTTACGGGGGTCAAATGTAGCCAAAAACATTCAGTACTTC.

The chain joins TRBV7-9 to TRBJ2-1; D may match TRBD1 or TRBD2 (5 bases each). The V end was cut by 5 bases, the J end by 4 bases, with 18 bases between. The germline V gene has CDR1 SEHNR and CDR2 FQNEAQ (reference sequence). The CDR3 has 16 residues. CDR3 protein: CASSRDRSRIYNEQFF. CDR3 bases: TGTGCCAGCAGCAGGGACCGATCCAGGATATACAATGAGCAGTTCTTC.

The chain combines TRBV5-1 with TRBJ2-1; TRBD2 agrees at 13 bases. CDR3 length: 15 amino acids. The V gene end was trimmed by 5 bases and the J gene end by 8 bases; junction bases not matched to a gene: 7. Germline CDR1 and CDR2: SGHRS and YFSETQ. CDR3: CASRPRLAGGDEQFF. The CDR3 DNA follows: TGCGCCAGCAGGCCGCGACTAGCGGGAGGCGATGAGCAGTTCTTC.

With respect to this clonotype: This may stem from a read error, because a much larger clone lies one nucleotide away. The J gene is TRBJ2-1, the V gene TRBV2; 11 bases agree with TRBD2. The CDR3 loop spans 13 amino acids. Germline CDR1 and CDR2: SNHLY and FYNNEI. Trimming took 8 bases from V and 10 from J; bases not matched to a gene: 7. This CDR3 is CASGSGRAYEQFF. Written as DNA, the CDR3 is TGTGCCAGCGGTAGCGGGAGGGCATACGAGCAGTTCTTC.

This sequence joins TRBV7-9 and TRBJ2-5; D remains unclear. V lost 7 bases and J 5 bases, leaving 11 bases between the germline ends. Germline V gives CDR1 SEHNR, CDR2 FQNEAQ (reference sequence). This CDR3 has 12 residues. CDR3 region: CASTLGGETQYF. CDR3 coding DNA: TGTGCCAGCACCCTGGGTGGCGAGACCCAGTACTTC.